What follows are 5 T cell receptor beta chains derived from one specimen sequenced in a study of cytomegalovirus exposure and HLA in healthy donors. With 60 Vbeta and 13 Jbeta primers, the PCR was carried out. Here immunoSEQ multiplex PCR was the method, and the copy in TCRdb shows in-frame clones only, minus some. The sample carries about 170,000 clones, 82% recorded once. The sequenced sample consisted of PBMCs. These receptors were taken from a girl aged 2 to 10 in good health and CMV-seropositive.

The rearrangement links TRBV28 to TRBJ2-7, with D perhaps TRBD1 (6 bases). The germline V gene encodes CDR1 MDHEN and CDR2 SYDVKM. V was shortened by 5 bases and J by 3 bases, with 11 bases between the two germline ends. This CDR3 region has 13 residues. The CDR3 DNA reads TGTGCCAGCAGTCAGGGGCCCCTCTACGAGCAGTACTTC. As protein: CASSQGPLYEQYF.

The chain employs TRBV19 and TRBJ2-7; 9 bases align to TRBD2. From germline, CDR1 is LNHDA and CDR2 SQIVND (reference sequence). Trimming cost V 5 bases and J 4 bases; bases outside gene matches: 15. The CDR3 runs to 17 residues. The CDR3 loop is CASSPRMAGGPGYEQYF. CDR3 nucleotides: TGTGCCAGTAGTCCCCGAATGGCGGGAGGGCCAGGGTACGAGCAGTACTTC.

The chain carries TRBV6-6 and TRBJ2-7; tentatively, D is TRBD2 (6 bases). V lost 4 bases, J lost 6 bases, and 7 bases lay in between. CDR3 length: 11 amino acids. The germline V gene has CDR1 MNHNY and CDR2 SVGAGI (reference sequence). The CDR3 sequence: CASSSTSEQYF. CDR3 nucleotides: TGTGCCAGCAGTTCGACTAGCGAGCAGTACTTC.

The rearrangement uses TRBV30 and TRBJ2-5; 8 bases align to TRBD2. The V gene's germline CDR1 is GTSNPN and CDR2 SVGIG (reference sequence). CDR3 size: 12 residues. V shed 4 bases and J 3 bases; nucleotides not matched to a gene: 1. CDR3 residues: CAWIGGEETQYF. DNA of the CDR3: TGTGCCTGGATCGGGGGGGAAGAGACCCAGTACTTC.

The gene calls are TRBV7-2 and TRBJ2-1, with TRBD1 as a possible D gene (6 bases). V was shortened by 0 bases and J by 4 bases, with 10 bases between the two germline ends. Looked up from germline, CDR1 is SGHTA and CDR2 is FQGNSA. This CDR3 contains 15 residues. Written as DNA, the CDR3 is TGTGCCAGCAGCTTAGCTACAGGGATGTACAATGAGCAGTTCTTC. Its translation is CASSLATGMYNEQFF.